The TCR beta chain described here comes from a study of T-cell memory formation after mild COVID-19. Study observations and caveats: Clones that contracted from day 15 to 85 were balanced CD4/CD8, while later expanders leaned CD4+.

The trim removed 7 bases at V and 0 bases at J, leaving 4 bases unmatched. CDR1 SQVTM and CDR2 ANQGSEA come from the germline V gene. The CDR3 totals 13 residues. TCRdb reprocessed the 5' RACE reads via MiXCR and lists one record per CDR3 protein. The sample contains 550,000 to 700,000 distinct CDR3 sequences, 17% of which appear only once. In regard to this clonotype: The antigen is undetermined.

The sequencing sample was made of PBMCs or a T cell subset sorted from them (not recorded which). The TCR was taken from an adult woman who had mild COVID-19 (a few samples of this study predate the infection). Cell type and time point are not known. This sequence joins TRBV29-1 and TRBJ2-3; TRBD1 agrees at 7 bases. The CDR3 protein is CSADRASTDTQYF. The CDR3 region has the DNA TGCAGCGCCGACAGGGCTAGCACAGATACGCAGTATTTT.